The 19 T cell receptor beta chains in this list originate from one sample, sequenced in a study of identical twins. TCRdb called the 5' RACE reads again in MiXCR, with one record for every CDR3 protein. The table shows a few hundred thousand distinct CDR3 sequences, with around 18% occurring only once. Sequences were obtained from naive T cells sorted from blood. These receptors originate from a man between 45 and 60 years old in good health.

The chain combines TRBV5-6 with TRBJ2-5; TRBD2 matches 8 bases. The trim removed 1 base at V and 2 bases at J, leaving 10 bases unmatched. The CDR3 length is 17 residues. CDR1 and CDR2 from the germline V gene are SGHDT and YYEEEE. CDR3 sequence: CASSLFALGRGQETQYF. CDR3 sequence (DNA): TGTGCCAGCAGCTTGTTCGCCCTCGGGAGGGGACAAGAGACCCAGTACTTC.

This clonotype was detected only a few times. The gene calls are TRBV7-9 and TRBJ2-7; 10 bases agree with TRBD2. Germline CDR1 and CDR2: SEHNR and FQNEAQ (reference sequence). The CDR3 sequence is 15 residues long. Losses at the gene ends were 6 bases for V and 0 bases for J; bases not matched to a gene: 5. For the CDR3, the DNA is TGTGCCAGCAGGAAGTCTAGCGGGGGCTCCTACGAGCAGTACTTC. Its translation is CASRKSSGGSYEQYF.

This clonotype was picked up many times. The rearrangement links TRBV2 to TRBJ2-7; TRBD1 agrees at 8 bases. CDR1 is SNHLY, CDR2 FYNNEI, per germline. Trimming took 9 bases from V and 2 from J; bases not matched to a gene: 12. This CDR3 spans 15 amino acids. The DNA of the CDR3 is TGTGCCAGTCAGACAGGGGCGATAATTACCTACGAGCAGTACTTC. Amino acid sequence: CASQTGAIITYEQYF.

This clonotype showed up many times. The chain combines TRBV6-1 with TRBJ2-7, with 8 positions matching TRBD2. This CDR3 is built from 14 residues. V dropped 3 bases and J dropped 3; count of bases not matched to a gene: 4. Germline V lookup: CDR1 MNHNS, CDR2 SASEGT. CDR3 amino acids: CASSDTGGNYEQYF. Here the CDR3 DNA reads TGTGCCAGCAGTGATACGGGGGGGAACTACGAGCAGTACTTC.

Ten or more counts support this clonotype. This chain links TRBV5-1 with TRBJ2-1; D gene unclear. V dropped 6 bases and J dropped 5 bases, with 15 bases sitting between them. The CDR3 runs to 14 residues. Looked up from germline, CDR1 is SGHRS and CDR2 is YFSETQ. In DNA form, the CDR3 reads TGCGCCAGCACCGGGTCTCGAACTAACAATGAGCAGTTCTTC. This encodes CASTGSRTNNEQFF. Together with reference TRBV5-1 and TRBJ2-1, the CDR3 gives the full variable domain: KAGVTQTPRYLIKTRGQQVTLSCSPISGHRSVSWYQQTPGQGLQFLFEYFSETQRNKGNFPGRFSGRQFSNSRSEMNVSTLELGDSALYLCASTGSRTNNEQFFGPGTRLTVL.

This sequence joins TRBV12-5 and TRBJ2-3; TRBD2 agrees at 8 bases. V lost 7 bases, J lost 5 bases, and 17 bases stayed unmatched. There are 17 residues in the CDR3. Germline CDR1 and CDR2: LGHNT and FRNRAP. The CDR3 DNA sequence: TGTGCTAGTGCCCGGGGGGGGACCCCCCTGCGTGGAGATACGCAGTATTTT. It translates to CASARGGTPLRGDTQYF.

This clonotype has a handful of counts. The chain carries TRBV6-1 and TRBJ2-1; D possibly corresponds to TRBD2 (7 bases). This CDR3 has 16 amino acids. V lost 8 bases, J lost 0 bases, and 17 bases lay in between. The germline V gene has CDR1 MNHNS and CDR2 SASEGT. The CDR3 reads CASPLEGGSSYNEQFF. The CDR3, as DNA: TGTGCCAGCCCTCTCGAGGGGGGGAGCTCCTACAATGAGCAGTTCTTC.

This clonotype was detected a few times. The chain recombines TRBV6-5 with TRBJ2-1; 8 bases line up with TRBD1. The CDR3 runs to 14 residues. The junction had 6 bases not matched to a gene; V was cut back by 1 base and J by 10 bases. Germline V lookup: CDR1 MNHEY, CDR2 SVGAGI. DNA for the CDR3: TGTGCCAGCAGTTACTTGCAGGGGGCAAGGGAGCAGTTCTTC. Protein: CASSYLQGAREQFF.

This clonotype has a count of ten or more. The CDR3 here is CATHASGGNYEQYF. The CDR3 region has the DNA TGTGCCACCCACGCTAGCGGGGGAAACTACGAGCAGTACTTC. J is TRBJ2-7 and V is TRBV10-3, with TRBD2 matching over 10 bases. Germline V gene lookup returns CDR1 ENHRY and CDR2 SYGVKD. The CDR3 is 14 amino acids. With 10 bases clipped from V and 3 bases from J, the junction kept 9 bases outside the gene matches.

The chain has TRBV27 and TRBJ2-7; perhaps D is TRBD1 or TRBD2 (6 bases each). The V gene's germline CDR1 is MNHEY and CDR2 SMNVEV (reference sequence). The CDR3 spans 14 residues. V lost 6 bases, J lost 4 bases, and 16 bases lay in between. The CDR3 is CASRGGRGVYEQYF. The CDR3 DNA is TGTGCCAGCAGGGGGGGCAGGGGAGTTTACGAGCAGTACTTC.

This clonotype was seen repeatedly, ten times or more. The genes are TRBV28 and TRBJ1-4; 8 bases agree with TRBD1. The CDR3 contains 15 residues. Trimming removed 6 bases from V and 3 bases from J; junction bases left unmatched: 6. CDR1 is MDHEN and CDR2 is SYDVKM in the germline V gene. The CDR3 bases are TGTGCCAGCAGGAAAACAGGGGGACCTAATGAAAAACTGTTTTTT. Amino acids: CASRKTGGPNEKLFF.

CDR3 DNA sequence: TGTGCCAGCAGCCGACATGACAGGGATCGACAAGAGACCCAGTACTTC. Translating gives CASSRHDRDRQETQYF. This rearrangement joins TRBV5-5 to TRBJ2-5; 7 nucleotides align to TRBD1. CDR1 SGHKS and CDR2 YYEKEE come from the germline V gene (reference sequence). The V segment lost 4 bases and the J segment 2 bases; nucleotides outside the gene matches: 11. This CDR3 contains 16 residues.

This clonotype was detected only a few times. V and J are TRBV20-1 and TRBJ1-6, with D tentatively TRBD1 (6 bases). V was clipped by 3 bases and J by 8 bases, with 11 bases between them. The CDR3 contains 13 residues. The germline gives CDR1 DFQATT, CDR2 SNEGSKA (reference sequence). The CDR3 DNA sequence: TGCAGTGCTAGCTCAGGGGCTGATTCACCCCTCCACTTT. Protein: CSASSGADSPLHF.

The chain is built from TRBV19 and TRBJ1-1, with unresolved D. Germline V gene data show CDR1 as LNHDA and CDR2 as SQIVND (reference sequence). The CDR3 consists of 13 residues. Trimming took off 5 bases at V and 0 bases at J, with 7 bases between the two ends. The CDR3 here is CASSQKVNTEAFF. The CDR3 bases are TGTGCCAGTAGTCAAAAGGTGAACACTGAAGCTTTCTTT.

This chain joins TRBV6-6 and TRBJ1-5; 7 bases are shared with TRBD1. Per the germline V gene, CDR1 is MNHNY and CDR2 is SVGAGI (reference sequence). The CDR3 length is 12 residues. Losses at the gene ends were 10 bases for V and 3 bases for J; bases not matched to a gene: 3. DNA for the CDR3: TGTGCCACAGGACAGGCCAATCAGCCCCAGCATTTT. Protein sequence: CATGQANQPQHF.

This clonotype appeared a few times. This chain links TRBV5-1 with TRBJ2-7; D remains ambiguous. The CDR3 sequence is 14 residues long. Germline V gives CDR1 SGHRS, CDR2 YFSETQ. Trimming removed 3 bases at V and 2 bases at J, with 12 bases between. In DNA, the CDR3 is TGCGCCAGCAGCTGGGGTCTTGGCACCTACGAGCAGTACTTC. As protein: CASSWGLGTYEQYF.

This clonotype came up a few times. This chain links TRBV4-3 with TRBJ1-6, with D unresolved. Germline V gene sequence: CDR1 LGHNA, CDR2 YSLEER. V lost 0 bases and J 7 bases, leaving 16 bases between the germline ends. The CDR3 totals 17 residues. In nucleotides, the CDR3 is TGCGCCAGCAGCCAAGATTGGCAGGCGAGTTACAATTCACCCCTCCACTTT. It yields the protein CASSQDWQASYNSPLHF.

CDR3 in amino acids: CASTPMFTSNQPQHF. DNA of the CDR3: TGTGCCAGCACTCCTATGTTTACGAGCAATCAGCCCCAGCATTTT. V and J are TRBV7-2 and TRBJ1-5; D gene ambiguous. The CDR3 is 15 amino acids. Trimming cost V 7 bases and J 1 base, with 14 bases left between them. Germline V gene lookup returns CDR1 SGHTA and CDR2 FQGNSA.

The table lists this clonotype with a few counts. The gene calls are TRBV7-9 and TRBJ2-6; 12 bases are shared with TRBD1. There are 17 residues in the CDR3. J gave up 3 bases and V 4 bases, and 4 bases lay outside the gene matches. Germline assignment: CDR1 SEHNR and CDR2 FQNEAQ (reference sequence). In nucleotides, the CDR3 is TGTGCCAGCAGCTCCGGGACAGGGGGCCATGGGGCCAACGTCCTGACTTTC. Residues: CASSSGTGGHGANVLTF.